This T cell receptor (beta chain) was sequenced during a study of T cells of healthy individuals. V lost 2 bases and J lost 8; bases outside the gene matches: 7. Germline V gene lookup returns CDR1 SEHNR and CDR2 FQNEAQ (reference sequence). The CDR3 contains 15 residues. TCRdb analysed the 5' RACE reads with MiXCR anew, one entry per CDR3 protein. The sample includes approximately 100,000 distinct CDR3 sequences, 17% of them seen just once. The V call is TRBV7-9, the J call TRBJ1-1; 11 positions agree with TRBD1. The clonotype comes from a human donor in good health. The CDR3 DNA reads as TGTGCCAGCAGCTTAATTGGGACAGGGGGAAAAGAAGCTTTCTTT. It is translated as CASSLIGTGGKEAFF.